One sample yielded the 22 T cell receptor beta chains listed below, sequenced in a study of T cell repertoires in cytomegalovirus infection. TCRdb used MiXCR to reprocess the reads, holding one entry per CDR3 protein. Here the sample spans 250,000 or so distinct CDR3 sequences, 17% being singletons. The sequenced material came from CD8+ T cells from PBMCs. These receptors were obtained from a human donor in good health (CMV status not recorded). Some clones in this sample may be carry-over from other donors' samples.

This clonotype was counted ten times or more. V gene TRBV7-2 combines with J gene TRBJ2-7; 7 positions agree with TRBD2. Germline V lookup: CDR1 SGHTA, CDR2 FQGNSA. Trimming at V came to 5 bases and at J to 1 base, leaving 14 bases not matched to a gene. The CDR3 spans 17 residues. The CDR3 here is CASSLSPTSVGSYEQYF. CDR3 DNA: TGTGCCAGCAGCCTAAGCCCCACTAGCGTGGGGTCCTACGAGCAGTACTTC.

The CDR3 here is CASSANRGSREQFF. The CDR3 region has the DNA TGTGCCAGCAGTGCGAATCGGGGCTCAAGAGAGCAGTTCTTC. The chain couples TRBV6-1 to TRBJ2-1; either TRBD1 or TRBD2 may supply D (5 bases each). The CDR3 is made up of 14 amino acids. CDR1 is MNHNS, CDR2 SASEGT, per germline. The V gene lost 4 bases and the J gene lost 10 bases, with 17 bases spanning the gap.

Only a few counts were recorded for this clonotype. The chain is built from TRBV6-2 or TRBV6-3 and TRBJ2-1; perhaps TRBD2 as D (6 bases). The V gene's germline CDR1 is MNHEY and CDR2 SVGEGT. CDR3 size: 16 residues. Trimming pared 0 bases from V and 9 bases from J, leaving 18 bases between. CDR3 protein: CASSYSLDTSAGEQFF. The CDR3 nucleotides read TGTGCCAGCAGTTACTCTCTGGACACCTCAGCGGGTGAGCAGTTCTTC.

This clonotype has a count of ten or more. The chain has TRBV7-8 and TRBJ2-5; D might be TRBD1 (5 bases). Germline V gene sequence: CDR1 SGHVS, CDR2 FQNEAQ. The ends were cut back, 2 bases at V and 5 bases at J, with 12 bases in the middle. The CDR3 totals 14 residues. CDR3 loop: CASSLIPRVETQYF. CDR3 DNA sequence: TGTGCCAGCAGCTTAATCCCCAGGGTCGAGACCCAGTACTTC. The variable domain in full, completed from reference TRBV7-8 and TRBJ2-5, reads GAGVSQSPRYKVAKRGQDVALRCDPISGHVSLFWYQQALGQGPEFLTYFQNEAQLDKSGLPSDRFFAERPEGSVSTLKIQRTQQEDSAVYLCASSLIPRVETQYFGPGTRLLVL.

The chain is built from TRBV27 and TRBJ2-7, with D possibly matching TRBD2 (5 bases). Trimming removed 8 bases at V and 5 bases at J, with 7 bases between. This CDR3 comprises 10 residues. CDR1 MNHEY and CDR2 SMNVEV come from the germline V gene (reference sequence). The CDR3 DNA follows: TGTGCCAGCCGAGGGCACGAGCAGTACTTC. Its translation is CASRGHEQYF.

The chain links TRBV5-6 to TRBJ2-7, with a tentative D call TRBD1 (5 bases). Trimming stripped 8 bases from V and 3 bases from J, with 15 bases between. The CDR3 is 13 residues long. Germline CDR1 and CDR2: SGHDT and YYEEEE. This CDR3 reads CASMGLGHYEQYF. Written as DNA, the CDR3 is TGTGCCAGTATGGGGCTTGGGCACTACGAGCAGTACTTC.

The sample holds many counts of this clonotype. CDR3 amino acids: CASSSSPTSGAPEETQYF. The CDR3 nucleotides are TGTGCCAGCAGCTCCAGCCCGACTAGCGGGGCCCCGGAAGAGACCCAGTACTTC. The rearrangement links TRBV7-2 to TRBJ2-5; the match to TRBD2 covers 11 bases. Germline CDR1 reads SGHTA; CDR2 reads FQGNSA. CDR3 length: 18 amino acids. Trimming took 4 bases from V and 3 from J; bases not matched to a gene: 13. Supplemented by reference TRBV7-2 and TRBJ2-5, the full variable domain reads GAGVSQSPSNKVTEKGKDVELRCDPISGHTALYWYRQSLGQGLEFLIYFQGNSAPDKSGLPSDRFSAERTGGSVSTLTIQRTQQEDSAVYLCASSSSPTSGAPEETQYFGPGTRLLVL.

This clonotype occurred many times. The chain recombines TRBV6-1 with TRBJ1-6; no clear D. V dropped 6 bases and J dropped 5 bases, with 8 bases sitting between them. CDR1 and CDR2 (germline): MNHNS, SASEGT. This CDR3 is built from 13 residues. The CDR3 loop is CASSPTNNSPLHF. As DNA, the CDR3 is TGTGCCAGCAGCCCAACTAATAATTCACCCCTCCACTTT.

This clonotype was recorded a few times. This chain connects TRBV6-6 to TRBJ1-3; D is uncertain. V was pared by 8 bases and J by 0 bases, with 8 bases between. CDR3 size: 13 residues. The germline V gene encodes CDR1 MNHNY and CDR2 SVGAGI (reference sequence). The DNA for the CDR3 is TGTGCCAGCGACGCAGGCTCTGGAAACACCATATATTTT. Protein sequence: CASDAGSGNTIYF.

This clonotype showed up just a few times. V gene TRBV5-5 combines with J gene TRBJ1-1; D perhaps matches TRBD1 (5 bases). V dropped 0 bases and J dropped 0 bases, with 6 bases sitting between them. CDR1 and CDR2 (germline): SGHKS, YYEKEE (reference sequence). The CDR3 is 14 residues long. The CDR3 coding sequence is TGTGCCAGCAGCTTGGTCAGGGTGAACACTGAAGCTTTCTTT. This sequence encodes CASSLVRVNTEAFF.

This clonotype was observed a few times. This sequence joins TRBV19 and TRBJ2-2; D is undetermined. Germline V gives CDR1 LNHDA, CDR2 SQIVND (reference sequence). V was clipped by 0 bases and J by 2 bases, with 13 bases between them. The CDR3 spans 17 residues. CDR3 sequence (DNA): TGTGCCAGTAGTATAGACAGGTGGAAGGTAAACACCGGGGAGCTGTTTTTT. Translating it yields CASSIDRWKVNTGELFF.

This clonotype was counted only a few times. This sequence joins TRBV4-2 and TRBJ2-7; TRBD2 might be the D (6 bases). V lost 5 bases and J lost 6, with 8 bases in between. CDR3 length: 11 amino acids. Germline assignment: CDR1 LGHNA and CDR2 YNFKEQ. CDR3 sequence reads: CASSGGSEQYF. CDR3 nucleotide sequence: TGTGCCAGCAGCGGGGGGAGCGAGCAGTACTTC.

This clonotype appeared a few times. CDR3 sequence: CASSQGAGGGYTF. The CDR3 DNA reads TGTGCCAGCAGCCAAGGAGCAGGGGGCGGCTACACCTTC. The V gene is TRBV14, the J gene TRBJ1-2; 8 bases line up with TRBD1. The CDR3 length is 13 residues. V gave up 1 base and J gave up 8 bases; unmatched junction bases: 3. CDR1 is SGHDN, CDR2 FVKESK, per germline.

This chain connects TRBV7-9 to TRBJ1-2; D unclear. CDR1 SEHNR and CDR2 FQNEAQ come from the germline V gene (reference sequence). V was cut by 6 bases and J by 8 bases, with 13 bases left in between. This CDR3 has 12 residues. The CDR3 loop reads CASSRPSEGYTF. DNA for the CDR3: TGTGCCAGCAGTCGACCCTCGGAAGGCTACACCTTC.

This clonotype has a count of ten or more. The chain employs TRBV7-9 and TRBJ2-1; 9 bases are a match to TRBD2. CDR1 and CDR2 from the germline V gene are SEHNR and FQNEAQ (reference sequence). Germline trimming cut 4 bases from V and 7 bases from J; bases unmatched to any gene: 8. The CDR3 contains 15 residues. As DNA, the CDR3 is TGTGCCAGCAGCTCATCGGCGGGGGGGCCGAATGAGCAGTTCTTC. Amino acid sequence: CASSSSAGGPNEQFF.

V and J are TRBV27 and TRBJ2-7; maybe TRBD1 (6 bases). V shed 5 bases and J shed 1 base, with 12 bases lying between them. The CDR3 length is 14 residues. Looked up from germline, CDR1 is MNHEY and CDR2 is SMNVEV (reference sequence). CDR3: CASSPETGSYEQYF. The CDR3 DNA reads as TGTGCCAGCAGTCCCGAGACAGGTTCCTACGAGCAGTACTTC.

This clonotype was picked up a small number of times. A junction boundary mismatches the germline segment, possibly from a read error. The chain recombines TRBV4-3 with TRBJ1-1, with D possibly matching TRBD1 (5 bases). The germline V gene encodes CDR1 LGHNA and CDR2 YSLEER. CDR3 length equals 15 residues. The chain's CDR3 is CTSSQVYQGNTEAFF. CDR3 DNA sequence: TGCACCAGCAGCCAAGTTTACCAGGGGAACACTGAAGCTTTCTTT.

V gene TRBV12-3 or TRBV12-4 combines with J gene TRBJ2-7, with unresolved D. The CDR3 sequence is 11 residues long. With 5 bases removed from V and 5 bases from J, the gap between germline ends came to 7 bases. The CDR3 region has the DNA TGTGCCAGCAGTGGCCCCCACGAGCAGTACTTC. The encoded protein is CASSGPHEQYF.

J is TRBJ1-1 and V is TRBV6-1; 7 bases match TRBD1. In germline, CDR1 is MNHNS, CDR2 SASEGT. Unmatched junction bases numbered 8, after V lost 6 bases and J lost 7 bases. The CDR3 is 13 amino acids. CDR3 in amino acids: CASRGQNVGEAFF. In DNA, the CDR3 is TGTGCCAGCAGGGGACAGAACGTAGGTGAAGCTTTCTTT.

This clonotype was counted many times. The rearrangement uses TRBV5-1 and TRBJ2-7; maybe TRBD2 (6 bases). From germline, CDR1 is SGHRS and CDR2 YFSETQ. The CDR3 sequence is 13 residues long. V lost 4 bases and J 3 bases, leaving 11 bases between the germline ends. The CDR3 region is CASSPGDLYEQYF. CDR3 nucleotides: TGCGCCAGCAGCCCGGGGGACCTCTACGAGCAGTACTTC.

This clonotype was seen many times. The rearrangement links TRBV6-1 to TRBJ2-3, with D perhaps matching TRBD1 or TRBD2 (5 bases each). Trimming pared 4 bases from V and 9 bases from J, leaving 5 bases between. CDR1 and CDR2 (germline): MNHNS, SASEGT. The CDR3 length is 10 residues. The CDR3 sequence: CASSGGTQYF. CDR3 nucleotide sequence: TGTGCCAGCAGTGGGGGGACGCAGTATTTT.

The CDR3 nucleotides read TGTGCCAGCAGCCTGGGGCTAGCGGACACAGATACGCAGTATTTT. This translates into CASSLGLADTDTQYF. J is TRBJ2-3 and V is TRBV13; 7 nucleotides line up with TRBD2. The CDR3 is made up of 15 amino acids. Germline-derived CDR1 and CDR2 are PRHDT and FYEKMQ (reference sequence). The junction had 7 bases not matched to a gene; V was cut back by 5 bases and J by 2 bases. Filled out from reference TRBV13 and TRBJ2-3, the complete variable domain reads AAGVIQSPRHLIKEKRETATLKCYPIPRHDTVYWYQQGPGQDPQFLISFYEKMQSDKGSIPDRFSAQQFSDYHSELNMSSLELGDSALYFCASSLGLADTDTQYFGPGTRLTVL.